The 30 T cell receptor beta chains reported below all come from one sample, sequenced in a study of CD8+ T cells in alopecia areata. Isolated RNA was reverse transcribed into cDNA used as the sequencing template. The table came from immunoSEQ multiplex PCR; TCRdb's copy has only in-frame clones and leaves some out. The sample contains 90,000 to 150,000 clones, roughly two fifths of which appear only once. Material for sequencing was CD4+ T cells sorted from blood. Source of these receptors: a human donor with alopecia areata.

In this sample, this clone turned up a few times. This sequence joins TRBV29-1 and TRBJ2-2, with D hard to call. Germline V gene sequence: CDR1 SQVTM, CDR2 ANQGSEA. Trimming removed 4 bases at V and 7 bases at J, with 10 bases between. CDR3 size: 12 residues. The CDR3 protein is CSVGSMIGELFF. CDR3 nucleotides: TGCAGCGTTGGAAGTATGATCGGGGAGCTGTTTTTT.

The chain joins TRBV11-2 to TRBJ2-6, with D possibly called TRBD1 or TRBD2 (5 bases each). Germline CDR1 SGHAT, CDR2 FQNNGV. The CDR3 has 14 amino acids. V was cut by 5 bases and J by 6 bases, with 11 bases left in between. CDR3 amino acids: CASSPPGTANVLTF. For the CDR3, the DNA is TGTGCCAGCAGCCCCCCTGGGACGGCCAACGTCCTGACTTTC.

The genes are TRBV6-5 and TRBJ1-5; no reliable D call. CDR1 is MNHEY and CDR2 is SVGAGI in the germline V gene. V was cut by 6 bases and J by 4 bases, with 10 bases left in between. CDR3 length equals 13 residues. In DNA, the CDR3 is TGTGCCAGCAGCCTACGGTTTAATCAGCCCCAGCATTTT. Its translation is CASSLRFNQPQHF.

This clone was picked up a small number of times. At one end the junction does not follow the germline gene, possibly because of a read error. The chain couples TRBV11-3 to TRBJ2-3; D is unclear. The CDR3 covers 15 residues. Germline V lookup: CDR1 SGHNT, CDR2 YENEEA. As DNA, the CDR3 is TGTGCCAGCAGCGTAGAAGGAGTCCGATCAGATACGCAGTATTTT. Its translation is CASSVEGVRSDTQYF.

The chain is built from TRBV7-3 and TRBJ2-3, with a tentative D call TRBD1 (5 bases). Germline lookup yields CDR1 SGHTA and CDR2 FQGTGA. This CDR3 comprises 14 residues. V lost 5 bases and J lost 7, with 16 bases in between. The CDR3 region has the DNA TGTGCCAGCAGCCGGGCCGCAGGGTTTAATACGCAGTATTTT. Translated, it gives CASSRAAGFNTQYF.

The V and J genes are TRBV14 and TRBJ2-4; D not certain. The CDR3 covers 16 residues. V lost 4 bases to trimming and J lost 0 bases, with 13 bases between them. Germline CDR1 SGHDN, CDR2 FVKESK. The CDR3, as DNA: TGTGCCAGCAGCCGGTCCTCAATGCTAGCCAAAAACATTCAGTACTTC. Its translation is CASSRSSMLAKNIQYF. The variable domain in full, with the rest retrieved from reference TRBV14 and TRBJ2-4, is EAGVTQFPSHSVIEKGQTVTLRCDPISGHDNLYWYRRVMGKEIKFLLHFVKESKQDESGMPNNRFLAERTGGTYSTLKVQPAELEDSGVYFCASSRSSMLAKNIQYFGAGTRLSVL.

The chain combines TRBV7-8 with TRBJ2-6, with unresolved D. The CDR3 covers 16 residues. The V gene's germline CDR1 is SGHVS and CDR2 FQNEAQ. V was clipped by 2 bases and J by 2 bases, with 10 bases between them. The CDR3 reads CASSLRRNAGANVLTF. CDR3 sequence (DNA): TGTGCCAGCAGCTTACGGCGAAATGCTGGGGCCAACGTCCTGACTTTC.

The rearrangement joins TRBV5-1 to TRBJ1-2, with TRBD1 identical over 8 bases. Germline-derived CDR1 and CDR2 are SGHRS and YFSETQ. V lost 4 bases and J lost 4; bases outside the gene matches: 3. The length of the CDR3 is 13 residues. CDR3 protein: CASSEQGAYGYTF. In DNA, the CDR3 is TGCGCCAGCAGCGAGCAGGGGGCCTATGGCTACACCTTC.

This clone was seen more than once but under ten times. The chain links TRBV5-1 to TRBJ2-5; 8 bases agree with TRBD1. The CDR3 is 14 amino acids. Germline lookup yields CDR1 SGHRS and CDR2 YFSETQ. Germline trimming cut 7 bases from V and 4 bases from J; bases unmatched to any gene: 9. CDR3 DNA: TGCGCCAGCCACGTCAGCAGGGGGCGAGAGACCCAGTACTTC. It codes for CASHVSRGRETQYF. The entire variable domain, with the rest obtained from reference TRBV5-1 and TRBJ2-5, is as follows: KAGVTQTPRYLIKTRGQQVTLSCSPISGHRSVSWYQQTPGQGLQFLFEYFSETQRNKGNFPGRFSGRQFSNSRSEMNVSTLELGDSALYLCASHVSRGRETQYFGPGTRLLVL.

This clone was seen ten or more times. The CDR3 sequence: CASSLGDSRSYNEQFF. CDR3 coding DNA: TGTGCCAGCAGCCTAGGGGACTCTCGCTCCTACAATGAGCAGTTCTTC. The rearrangement uses TRBV5-4 and TRBJ2-1; perhaps TRBD2 as D (6 bases). The CDR3 totals 16 residues. Germline V gene lookup returns CDR1 SGHNT and CDR2 YYREEE (reference sequence). V was trimmed by 4 bases and J by 0 bases, leaving 14 bases between them.

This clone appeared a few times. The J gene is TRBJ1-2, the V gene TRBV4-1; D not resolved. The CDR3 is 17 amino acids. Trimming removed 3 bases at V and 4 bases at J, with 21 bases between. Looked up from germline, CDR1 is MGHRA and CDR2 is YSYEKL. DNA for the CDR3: TGCGCCAGCAGCCACAAAGACCCCCTCGGGGTGGGCTATGGCTACACCTTC. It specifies CASSHKDPLGVGYGYTF.

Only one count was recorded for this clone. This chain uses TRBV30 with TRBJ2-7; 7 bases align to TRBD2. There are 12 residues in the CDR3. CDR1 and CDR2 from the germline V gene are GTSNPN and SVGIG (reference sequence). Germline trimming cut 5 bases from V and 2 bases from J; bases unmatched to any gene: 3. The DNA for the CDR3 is TGTGCCTGGGGGGGGGTAGCCTACGAGCAGTACTTC. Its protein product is CAWGGVAYEQYF.

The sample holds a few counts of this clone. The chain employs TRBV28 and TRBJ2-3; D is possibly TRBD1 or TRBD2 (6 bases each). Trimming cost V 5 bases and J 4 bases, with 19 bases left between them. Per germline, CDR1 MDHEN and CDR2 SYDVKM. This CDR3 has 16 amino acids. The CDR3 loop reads CASSSRGTRASDTQYF. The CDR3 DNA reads TGTGCCAGCAGTAGCCGGGGGACAAGGGCGTCAGATACGCAGTATTTT.

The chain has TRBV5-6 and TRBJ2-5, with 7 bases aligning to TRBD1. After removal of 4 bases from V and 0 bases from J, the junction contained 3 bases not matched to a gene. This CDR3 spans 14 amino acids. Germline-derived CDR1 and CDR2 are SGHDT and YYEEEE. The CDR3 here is CASSLQGNQETQYF. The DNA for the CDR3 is TGTGCCAGCAGCCTACAGGGGAACCAAGAGACCCAGTACTTC.

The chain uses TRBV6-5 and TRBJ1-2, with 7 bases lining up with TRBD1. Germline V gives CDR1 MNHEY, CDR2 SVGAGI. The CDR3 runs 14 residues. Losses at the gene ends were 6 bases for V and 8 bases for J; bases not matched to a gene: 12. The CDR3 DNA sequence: TGTGCCAGCAGCATGGACAGGACCGGGAGGGGCTACACCTTC. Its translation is CASSMDRTGRGYTF.

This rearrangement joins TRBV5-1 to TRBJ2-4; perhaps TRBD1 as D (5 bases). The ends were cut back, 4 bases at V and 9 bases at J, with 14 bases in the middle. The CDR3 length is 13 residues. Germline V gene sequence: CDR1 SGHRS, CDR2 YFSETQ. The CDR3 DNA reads TGCGCCAGCAGCAGCCTTGACAGCACCATTCAGTACTTC. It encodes CASSSLDSTIQYF.

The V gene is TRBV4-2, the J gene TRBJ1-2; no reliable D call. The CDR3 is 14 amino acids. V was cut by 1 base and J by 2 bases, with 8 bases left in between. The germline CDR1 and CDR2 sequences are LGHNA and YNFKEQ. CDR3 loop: CASSQVGSNYGYTF. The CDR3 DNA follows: TGTGCCAGCAGCCAAGTGGGGAGCAACTATGGCTACACCTTC.

The CDR3 coding sequence is TGTGCCAGCAACCTCGGACGTCAAGAGACCCAGTACTTC. Its translation is CASNLGRQETQYF. The chain is built from TRBV7-9 and TRBJ2-5; D is uncertain. Trimming stripped 7 bases from V and 2 bases from J, with 11 bases between. The germline gives CDR1 SEHNR, CDR2 FQNEAQ (reference sequence). This CDR3 is built from 13 residues.

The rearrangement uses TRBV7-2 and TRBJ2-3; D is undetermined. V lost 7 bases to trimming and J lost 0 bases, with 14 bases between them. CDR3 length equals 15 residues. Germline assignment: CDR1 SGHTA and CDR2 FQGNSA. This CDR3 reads CASILSGVSTDTQYF. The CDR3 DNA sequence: TGTGCCAGCATCCTATCCGGAGTTAGCACAGATACGCAGTATTTT.

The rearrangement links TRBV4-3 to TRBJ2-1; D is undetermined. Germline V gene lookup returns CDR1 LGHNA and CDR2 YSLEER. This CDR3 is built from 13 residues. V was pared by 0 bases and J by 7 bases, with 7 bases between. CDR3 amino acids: CASSQDVRNEQFF. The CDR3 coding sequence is TGCGCCAGCAGCCAAGATGTCCGAAATGAGCAGTTCTTC.

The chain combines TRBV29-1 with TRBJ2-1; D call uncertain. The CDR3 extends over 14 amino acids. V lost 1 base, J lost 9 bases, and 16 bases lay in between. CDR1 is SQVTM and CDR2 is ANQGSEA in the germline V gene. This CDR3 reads CSVEGRFGSVEQFF. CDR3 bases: TGCAGCGTTGAAGGAAGGTTCGGGTCGGTTGAGCAGTTCTTC.

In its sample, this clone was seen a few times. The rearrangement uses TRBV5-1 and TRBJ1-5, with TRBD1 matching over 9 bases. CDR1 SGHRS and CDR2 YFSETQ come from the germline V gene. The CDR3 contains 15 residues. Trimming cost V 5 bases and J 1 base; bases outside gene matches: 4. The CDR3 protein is CASRSGTGSNQPQHF. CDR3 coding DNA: TGCGCCAGCAGATCCGGGACAGGGAGCAATCAGCCCCAGCATTTT. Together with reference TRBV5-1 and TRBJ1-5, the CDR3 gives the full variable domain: KAGVTQTPRYLIKTRGQQVTLSCSPISGHRSVSWYQQTPGQGLQFLFEYFSETQRNKGNFPGRFSGRQFSNSRSEMNVSTLELGDSALYLCASRSGTGSNQPQHFGDGTRLSIL.

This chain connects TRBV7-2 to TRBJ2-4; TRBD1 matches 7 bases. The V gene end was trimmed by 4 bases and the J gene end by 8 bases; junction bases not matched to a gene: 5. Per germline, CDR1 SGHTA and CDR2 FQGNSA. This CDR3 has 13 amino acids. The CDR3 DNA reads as TGTGCCAGCAGCTACAGGGGCTCTGACATTCAGTACTTC. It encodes CASSYRGSDIQYF.

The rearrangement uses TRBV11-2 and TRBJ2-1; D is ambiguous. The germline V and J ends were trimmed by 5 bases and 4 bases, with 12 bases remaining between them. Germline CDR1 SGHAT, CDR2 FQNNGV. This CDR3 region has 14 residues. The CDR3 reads CASSPLTQYNEQFF. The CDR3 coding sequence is TGTGCCAGCAGCCCACTGACTCAATACAATGAGCAGTTCTTC. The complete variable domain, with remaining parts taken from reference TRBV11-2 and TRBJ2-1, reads EAGVAQSPRYKIIEKRQSVAFWCNPISGHATLYWYQQILGQGPKLLIQFQNNGVVDDSQLPKDRFSAERLKGVDSTLKIQPAKLEDSAVYLCASSPLTQYNEQFFGPGTRLTVL.

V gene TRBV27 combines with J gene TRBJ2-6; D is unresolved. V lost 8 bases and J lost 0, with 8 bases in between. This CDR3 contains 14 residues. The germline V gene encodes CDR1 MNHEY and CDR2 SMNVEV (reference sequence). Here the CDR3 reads CASRPNSGANVLTF. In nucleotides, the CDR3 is TGTGCCAGCCGTCCCAACTCTGGGGCCAACGTCCTGACTTTC.

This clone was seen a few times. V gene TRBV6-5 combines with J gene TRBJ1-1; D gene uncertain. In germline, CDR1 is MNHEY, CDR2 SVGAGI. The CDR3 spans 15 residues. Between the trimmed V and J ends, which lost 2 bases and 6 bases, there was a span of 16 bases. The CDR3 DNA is TGTGCCAGCAGTTACCAGGATCGGACCTTTTCTGAAGCTTTCTTT. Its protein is CASSYQDRTFSEAFF.

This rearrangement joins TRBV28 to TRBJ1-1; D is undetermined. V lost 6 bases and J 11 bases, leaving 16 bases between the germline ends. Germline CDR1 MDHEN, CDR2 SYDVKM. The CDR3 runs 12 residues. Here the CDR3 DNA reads TGTGCCAGCAGCCTTACTTATCTCCACGCTTTCTTT. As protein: CASSLTYLHAFF.

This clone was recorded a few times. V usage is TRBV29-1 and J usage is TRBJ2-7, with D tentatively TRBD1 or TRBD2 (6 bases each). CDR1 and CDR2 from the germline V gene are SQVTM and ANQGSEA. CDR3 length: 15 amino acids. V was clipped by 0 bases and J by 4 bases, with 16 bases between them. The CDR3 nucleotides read TGCAGCGTTGAAGATCCTAGGGGGGCTGCGTACGAGCAGTACTTC. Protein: CSVEDPRGAAYEQYF.

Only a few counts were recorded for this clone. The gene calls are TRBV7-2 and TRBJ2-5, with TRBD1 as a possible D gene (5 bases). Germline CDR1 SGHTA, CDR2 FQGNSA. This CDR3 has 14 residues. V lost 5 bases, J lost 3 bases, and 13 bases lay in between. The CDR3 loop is CASSGHGSKETQYF. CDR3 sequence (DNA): TGTGCCAGCAGCGGACACGGATCAAAAGAGACCCAGTACTTC.

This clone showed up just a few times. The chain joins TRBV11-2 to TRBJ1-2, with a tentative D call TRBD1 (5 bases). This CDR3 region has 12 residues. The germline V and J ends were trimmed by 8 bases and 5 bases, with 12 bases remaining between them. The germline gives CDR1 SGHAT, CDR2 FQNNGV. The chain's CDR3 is CASGDGGYGYTF. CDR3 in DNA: TGTGCCAGCGGGGACGGGGGATATGGCTACACCTTC.